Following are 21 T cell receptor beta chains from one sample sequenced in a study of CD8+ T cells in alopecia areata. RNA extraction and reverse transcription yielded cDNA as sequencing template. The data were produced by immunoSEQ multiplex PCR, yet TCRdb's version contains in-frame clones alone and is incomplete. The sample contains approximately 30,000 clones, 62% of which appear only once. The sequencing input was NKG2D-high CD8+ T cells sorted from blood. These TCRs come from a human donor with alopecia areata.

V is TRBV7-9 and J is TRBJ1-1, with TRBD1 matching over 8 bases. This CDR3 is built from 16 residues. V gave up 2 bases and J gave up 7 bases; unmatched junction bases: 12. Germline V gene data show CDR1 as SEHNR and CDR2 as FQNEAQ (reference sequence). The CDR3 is CASSLPLPPGQGEAFF. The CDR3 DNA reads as TGTGCCAGCAGCTTACCCCTACCTCCAGGACAGGGTGAAGCTTTCTTT.

The CDR3 DNA follows: TGTGCCAGCAGCTTATACCCCACAGATACGCAGTATTTT. This codes for CASSLYPTDTQYF. This chain links TRBV7-6 with TRBJ2-3; D unresolved. This CDR3 region has 13 residues. V shed 2 bases and J shed 2 bases, with 5 bases lying between them. Germline values: CDR1 SGHVS, CDR2 FNYEAQ.

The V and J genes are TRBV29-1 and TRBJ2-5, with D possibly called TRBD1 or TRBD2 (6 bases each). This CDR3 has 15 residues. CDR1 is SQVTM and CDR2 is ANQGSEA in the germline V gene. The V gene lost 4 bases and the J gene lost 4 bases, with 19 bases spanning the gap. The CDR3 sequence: CSVVLASRGAETQYF. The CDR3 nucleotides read TGCAGCGTTGTTCTAGCGTCGAGGGGGGCAGAGACCCAGTACTTC.

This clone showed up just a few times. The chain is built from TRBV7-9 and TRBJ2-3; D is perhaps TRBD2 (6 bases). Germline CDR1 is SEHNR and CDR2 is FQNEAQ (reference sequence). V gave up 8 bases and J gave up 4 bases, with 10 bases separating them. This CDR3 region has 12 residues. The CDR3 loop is CASLDYPDTQYF. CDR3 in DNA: TGTGCCAGCTTGGACTACCCAGATACGCAGTATTTT.

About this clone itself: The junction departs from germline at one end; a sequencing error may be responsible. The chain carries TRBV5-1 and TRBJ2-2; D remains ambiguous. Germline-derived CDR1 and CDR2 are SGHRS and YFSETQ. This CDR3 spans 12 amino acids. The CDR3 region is CASSLNSGELFF. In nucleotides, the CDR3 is TGCGCCAGCAGCTTGAACTCCGGGGAGCTGTTTTTT.

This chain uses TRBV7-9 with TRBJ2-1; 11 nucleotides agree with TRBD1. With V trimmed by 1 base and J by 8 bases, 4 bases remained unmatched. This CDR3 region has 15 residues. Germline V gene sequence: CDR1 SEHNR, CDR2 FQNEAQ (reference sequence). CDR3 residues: CASSLGTGGRDEQFF. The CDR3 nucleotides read TGTGCCAGCAGCTTAGGGACAGGGGGCCGCGATGAGCAGTTCTTC.

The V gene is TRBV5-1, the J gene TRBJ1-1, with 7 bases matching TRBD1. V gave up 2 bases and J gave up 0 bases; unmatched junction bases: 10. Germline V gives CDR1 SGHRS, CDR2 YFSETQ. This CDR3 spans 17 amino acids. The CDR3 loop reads CASSFGPVTGMNTEAFF. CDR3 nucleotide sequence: TGCGCCAGCAGCTTTGGCCCCGTGACAGGGATGAACACTGAAGCTTTCTTT. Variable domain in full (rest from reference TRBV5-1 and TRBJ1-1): KAGVTQTPRYLIKTRGQQVTLSCSPISGHRSVSWYQQTPGQGLQFLFEYFSETQRNKGNFPGRFSGRQFSNSRSEMNVSTLELGDSALYLCASSFGPVTGMNTEAFFGQGTRLTVV.

The CDR3 DNA sequence: TGTGCCACCAGCAGAGACTATTTTAGCGGGACGAAGGAGACCCAGTACTTC. It encodes CATSRDYFSGTKETQYF. The V and J genes are TRBV15 and TRBJ2-5, with 8 bases identical to TRBD2. The CDR3 totals 17 residues. CDR1 is LNHNV and CDR2 is YYDKDF in the germline V gene (reference sequence). J gave up 5 bases and V 0 bases, and 11 bases lay outside the gene matches.

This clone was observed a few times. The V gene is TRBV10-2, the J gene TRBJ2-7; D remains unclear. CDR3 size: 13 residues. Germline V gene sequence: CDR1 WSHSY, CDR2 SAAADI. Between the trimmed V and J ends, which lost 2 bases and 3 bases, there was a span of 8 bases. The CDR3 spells CASSEDWYYEQYF. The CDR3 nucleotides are TGCGCCAGCAGTGAGGATTGGTACTACGAGCAGTACTTC.

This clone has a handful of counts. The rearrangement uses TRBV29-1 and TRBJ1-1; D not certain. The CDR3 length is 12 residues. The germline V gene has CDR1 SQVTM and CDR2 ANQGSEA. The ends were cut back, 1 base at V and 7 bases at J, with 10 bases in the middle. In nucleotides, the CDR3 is TGCAGCGTTGAAGTAGACACCTATGAAGCTTTCTTT. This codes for CSVEVDTYEAFF.

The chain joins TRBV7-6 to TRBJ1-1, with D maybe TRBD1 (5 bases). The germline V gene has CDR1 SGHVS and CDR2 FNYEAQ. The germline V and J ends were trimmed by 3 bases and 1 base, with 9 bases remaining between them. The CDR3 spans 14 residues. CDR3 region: CASSFTGANTEAFF. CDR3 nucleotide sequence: TGTGCCAGCAGCTTCACCGGGGCGAACACTGAAGCTTTCTTT.

The CDR3 DNA reads TGTGCCAGCAGCCCGGACAAGACAGTCTACGAGCAGTACTTC. Its protein product is CASSPDKTVYEQYF. The V and J genes are TRBV28 and TRBJ2-7, with D possibly matching TRBD1 (5 bases). Per germline, CDR1 MDHEN and CDR2 SYDVKM. Trimming took 6 bases from V and 3 from J, leaving 15 bases between them. CDR3 size: 14 residues.

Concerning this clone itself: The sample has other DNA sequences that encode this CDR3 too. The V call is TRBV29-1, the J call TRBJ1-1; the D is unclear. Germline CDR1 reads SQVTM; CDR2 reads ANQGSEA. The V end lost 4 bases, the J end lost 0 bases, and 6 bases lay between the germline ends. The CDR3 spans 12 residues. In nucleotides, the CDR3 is TGCAGCGTTGGACGGATGAACACTGAAGCTTTCTTT. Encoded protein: CSVGRMNTEAFF.

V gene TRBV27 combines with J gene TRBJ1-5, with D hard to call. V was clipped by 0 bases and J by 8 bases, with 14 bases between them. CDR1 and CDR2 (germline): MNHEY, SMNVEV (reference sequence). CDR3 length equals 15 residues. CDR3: CASSLSPSPFEPQHF. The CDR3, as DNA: TGTGCCAGCAGTTTATCTCCCAGTCCTTTTGAGCCCCAGCATTTT.

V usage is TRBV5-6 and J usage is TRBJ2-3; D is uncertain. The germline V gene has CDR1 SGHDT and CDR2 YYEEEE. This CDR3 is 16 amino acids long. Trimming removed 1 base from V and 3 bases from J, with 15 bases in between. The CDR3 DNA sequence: TGTGCCAGCAGCTTGCTCGTGACTCTAAAAACAGATACGCAGTATTTT. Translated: CASSLLVTLKTDTQYF.

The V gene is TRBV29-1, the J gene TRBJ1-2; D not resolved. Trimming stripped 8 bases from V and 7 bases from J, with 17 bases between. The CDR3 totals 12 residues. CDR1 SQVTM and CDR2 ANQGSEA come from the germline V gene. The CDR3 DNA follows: TGCAGCTCCGAAGTTGGGCCTTTTGGCTACACCTTC. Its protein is CSSEVGPFGYTF.

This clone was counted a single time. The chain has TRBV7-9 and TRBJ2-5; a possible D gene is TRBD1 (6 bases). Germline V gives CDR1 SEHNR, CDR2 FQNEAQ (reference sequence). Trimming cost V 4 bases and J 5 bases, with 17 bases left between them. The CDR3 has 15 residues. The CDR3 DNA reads TGTGCCAGCAGCTCGCCAGGGGTGTTGGAGGAGACCCAGTACTTC. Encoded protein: CASSSPGVLEETQYF.

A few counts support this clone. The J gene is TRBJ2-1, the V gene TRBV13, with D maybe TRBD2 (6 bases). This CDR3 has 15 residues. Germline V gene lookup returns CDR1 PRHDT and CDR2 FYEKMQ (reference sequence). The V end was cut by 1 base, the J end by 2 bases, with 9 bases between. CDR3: CASSLDSGTYNEQFF. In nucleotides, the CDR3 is TGTGCCAGCAGCTTAGATAGCGGAACCTACAATGAGCAGTTCTTC.

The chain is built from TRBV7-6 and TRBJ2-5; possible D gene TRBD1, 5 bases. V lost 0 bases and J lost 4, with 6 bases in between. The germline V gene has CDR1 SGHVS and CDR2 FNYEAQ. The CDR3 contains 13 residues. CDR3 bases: TGTGCCAGCAGCTTAGCCAGGGTAGAGACCCAGTACTTC. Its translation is CASSLARVETQYF.

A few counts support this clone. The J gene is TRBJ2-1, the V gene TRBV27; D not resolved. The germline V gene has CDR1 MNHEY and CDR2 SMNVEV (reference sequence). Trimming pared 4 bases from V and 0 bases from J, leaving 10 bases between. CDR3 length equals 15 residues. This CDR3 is CASSSTGYSYNEQFF. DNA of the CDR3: TGTGCCAGCAGTTCAACTGGGTACTCCTACAATGAGCAGTTCTTC.

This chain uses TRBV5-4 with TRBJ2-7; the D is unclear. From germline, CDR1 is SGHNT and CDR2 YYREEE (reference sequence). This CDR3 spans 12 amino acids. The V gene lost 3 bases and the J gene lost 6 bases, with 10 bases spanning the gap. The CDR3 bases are TGTGCCAGCAGCTGGGGTCCGGGCGAGCAGTACTTC. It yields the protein CASSWGPGEQYF.